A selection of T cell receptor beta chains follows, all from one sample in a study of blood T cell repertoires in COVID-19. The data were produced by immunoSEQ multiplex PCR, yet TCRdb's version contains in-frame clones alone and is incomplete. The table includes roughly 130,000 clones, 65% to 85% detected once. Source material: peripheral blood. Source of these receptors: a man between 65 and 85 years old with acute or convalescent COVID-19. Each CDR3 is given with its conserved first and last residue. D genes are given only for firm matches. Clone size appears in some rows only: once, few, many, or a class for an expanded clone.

CASSPRTSGGAGELFF	TGTGCCAGCAGCCCCCGGACTAGCGGGGGGGCCGGGGAGCTGTTTTTT	TRBD2	-	TRBV7-2	TRBJ2-2
CASSTLSGGSPYEQYF	TGTGCCAGTAGTACCTTAAGCGGGGGGAGTCCCTACGAGCAGTACTTC	TRBD2	-	TRBV19	TRBJ2-7
CASGFWGDFGETQYF	TGTGCTAGTGGTTTCTGGGGGGATTTCGGGGAGACCCAGTACTTC	-	-	TRBV12-5	TRBJ2-5
CASSETGYNPDTQYF	TGCGCCAGCAGCGAGACAGGGTATAATCCAGATACGCAGTATTTT	TRBD1	-	TRBV5-1	TRBJ2-3
CASTLGASGSPYEQYF	TGTGCCAGCACTCTAGGGGCTAGCGGGTCCCCCTACGAGCAGTACTTC	TRBD2	-	TRBV7-2	TRBJ2-7
CASSPGGLSLTGLETQYF	TGTGCCAGCAGCCCGGGGGGACTTAGTTTAACCGGTTTGGAGACCCAGTACTTC	TRBD2	once	TRBV7-9	TRBJ2-5
CAWSDRSNYGYTF	TGTGCCTGGAGTGACAGGTCTAACTATGGCTACACCTTC	-	-	TRBV30	TRBJ1-2
CASSQDPSGGTDTQYF	TGCGCCAGCAGCCAAGATCCTAGCGGGGGCACAGATACGCAGTATTTT	TRBD2	-	TRBV4-1	TRBJ2-3
CASNRAGANYGYTF	TGTGCCAGCAACCGGGCAGGGGCTAACTATGGCTACACCTTC	-	-	TRBV11-2	TRBJ1-2
CASRSGTGGGPIRLSYEQYF	TGTGCCAGCAGATCCGGCACCGGCGGGGGGCCCATCAGGCTTTCCTACGAGCAGTACTTC	TRBD2	few	TRBV5-8	TRBJ2-7
CASSFAGPQRVLHF	TGTGCCAGCAGTTTTGCAGGTCCCCAGAGAGTCCTCCACTTT	-	once	TRBV27	TRBJ1-6
CASSERGSPIEQFF	TGTGCCAGCAGTGAAAGGGGCAGCCCCATTGAGCAGTTCTTC	-	-	TRBV2	TRBJ2-1
CASSTGLLNTEAFF	TGTGCCAGCAGCACAGGACTGTTGAACACTGAAGCTTTCTTT	-	-	TRBV21-1	TRBJ1-1
CASNDRDRGNTGELFF	TGCGCCAGCAACGACCGGGACAGGGGTAACACCGGGGAGCTGTTTTTT	TRBD1	-	TRBV10-2	TRBJ2-2
CASSVSLNYGYTF	TGTGCCAGCAGCGTAAGCCTTAACTATGGCTACACCTTC	-	-	TRBV9	TRBJ1-2
CASSQRTGGPSETQYF	TGTGCCAGCAGCCAAAGGACGGGGGGGCCCTCAGAGACCCAGTACTTC	TRBD2	-	TRBV3-1/TRBV3-2	TRBJ2-5
CASSLGQNIMNTEAFF	TGTGCCAGCAGCCTGGGGCAGAATATCATGAACACTGAAGCTTTCTTT	-	few	TRBV7-8	TRBJ1-1
CASTSGGTGNTIYF	TGTGCCAGCACATCAGGGGGGACTGGAAACACCATATATTTT	TRBD1	once	TRBV19	TRBJ1-3
CASSPSVSWNTEAFF	TGTGCCAGCTCACCATCTGTCAGTTGGAACACTGAAGCTTTCTTT	-	-	TRBV18	TRBJ1-1
CASSLLAGGHNEQFF	TGCGCCAGCAGCCTACTAGCGGGGGGGCACAATGAGCAGTTCTTC	TRBD2	-	TRBV4-1	TRBJ2-1
CARADRANSPLHF	TGTGCCAGAGCGGACAGGGCTAATTCACCCCTCCACTTT	TRBD1	-	TRBV2	TRBJ1-6
CARSDGEGDYGYTF	TGCGCCAGGTCGGATGGGGAGGGGGACTATGGCTACACCTTC	-	-	TRBV23-1	TRBJ1-2
CASIAGLAGHNEQFF	TGTGCCAGCATCGCTGGGCTAGCGGGGCACAATGAGCAGTTCTTC	TRBD2	-	TRBV6-5	TRBJ2-1
CASSSGTGRNQPQHF	TGTGCCAGCAGTTCCGGGACAGGACGAAATCAGCCCCAGCATTTT	TRBD1	-	TRBV28	TRBJ1-5
CASSYQRQALSYEQYF	TGTGCCAGCAGTTACCAACGACAGGCCCTCTCCTACGAGCAGTACTTC	-	-	TRBV6-6	TRBJ2-7
CASSLGGGDEQYF	TGTGCCAGCAGCTTAGGCGGCGGAGACGAGCAGTACTTC	-	-	TRBV7-3	TRBJ2-7
CASSTNGGARGTKQYF	TGTGCCAGTAGTACAAATGGGGGGGCCCGGGGGACGAAGCAGTACTTC	-	medium-sized	TRBV19	TRBJ2-7
CASSADRGLHEQFF	TGTGCCAGCAGCGCGGACAGGGGATTACATGAGCAGTTCTTC	TRBD1	-	TRBV11-3	TRBJ2-1
CASRSAGGRGNTIYF	TGTGCCAGCAGATCCGCAGGGGGGAGAGGAAACACCATATATTTT	TRBD1	-	TRBV6-5	TRBJ1-3
CASRDRVATGELFF	TGTGCCAGCAGAGACAGGGTGGCGACCGGGGAGCTGTTTTTT	TRBD1	-	TRBV2	TRBJ2-2
CATSSARGQPTRNTIYF	TGTGCCACCAGCAGCGCCAGAGGACAGCCTACTAGAAACACCATATATTTT	-	-	TRBV15	TRBJ1-3
CASSLAGRNEQYF	TGTGCCAGCAGTTTGGCAGGGAGGAACGAGCAGTACTTC	-	-	TRBV27	TRBJ2-7
CASSPDREETQYF	TGTGCCAGTAGTCCCGACAGGGAAGAGACCCAGTACTTC	TRBD1	-	TRBV19	TRBJ2-5
CASSSSGGNQPQHF	TGTGCCAGCAGCTCTTCAGGGGGGAATCAGCCCCAGCATTTT	TRBD1	-	TRBV7-8	TRBJ1-5
CASSPGTVGEQYF	TGTGCCAGCTCACCAGGGACAGTAGGCGAGCAGTACTTC	TRBD1	-	TRBV18	TRBJ2-7
CSASSPLARETQYF	TGCAGTGCTAGTAGCCCACTAGCGCGCGAGACCCAGTACTTC	TRBD2	once	TRBV20-1	TRBJ2-5
CASSQERVRGGEARRAPRETQYF	TGTGCCAGCAGCCAAGAGAGGGTTCGAGGGGGAGAAGCCCGGCGGGCCCCCAGGGAGACCCAGTACTTC	-	-	TRBV4-2	TRBJ2-5
CASASGGGGAEAFF	TGTGCTAGTGCCTCCGGGGGCGGGGGGGCTGAAGCTTTCTTT	-	-	TRBV12-5	TRBJ1-1
CASSSAGNYGYTF	TGTGCCAGCAGTTCGGCAGGGAACTATGGCTACACCTTC	-	-	TRBV12-3/TRBV12-4	TRBJ1-2
CAISGARANEKLFF	TGTGCCATCAGTGGTGCCCGAGCTAATGAAAAACTGTTTTTT	-	-	TRBV10-3	TRBJ1-4
CASRPRWDRVDNSPLHF	TGTGCCAGCCGTCCTAGGTGGGACAGGGTGGATAATTCACCCCTCCACTTT	TRBD1	-	TRBV5-6	TRBJ1-6
CASSSHTANYGYTF	TGTGCCAGCAGTTCCCATACAGCTAACTATGGCTACACCTTC	-	-	TRBV5-5	TRBJ1-2
CASSLLAGGPFNEQFF	TGTGCCAGCAGCTTACTAGCGGGGGGCCCCTTCAATGAGCAGTTCTTC	TRBD2	-	TRBV5-5	TRBJ2-1
CASSVGPSLSSYEQYF	TGTGCCAGCAGCGTAGGGCCTTCCTTAAGCTCCTACGAGCAGTACTTC	-	-	TRBV9	TRBJ2-7
CASSELTGEAFF	TGTGCCAGTAGCGAGCTTACGGGTGAAGCTTTCTTT	-	once	TRBV7-3	TRBJ1-1
CASSLRRGTGELFF	TGTGCCAGCAGCCTCCGCCGCGGGACCGGGGAGCTGTTTTTT	-	-	TRBV7-2	TRBJ2-2
CAWTRGGGNQPQHF	TGTGCCTGGACGCGAGGGGGCGGCAATCAGCCCCAGCATTTT	TRBD1	-	TRBV30	TRBJ1-5
CASSEYGGGVEAFF	TGTGCCAGTAGTGAATATGGCGGAGGCGTTGAAGCTTTCTTT	-	-	TRBV19	TRBJ1-1
CASSLQGAVNQPQHF	TGTGCCAGCAGTCTACAGGGGGCGGTCAATCAGCCCCAGCATTTT	TRBD1	-	TRBV6-5	TRBJ1-5
CASSRGAFSGANVLTF	TGTGCCAGCAGTCGCGGGGCTTTCTCTGGGGCCAACGTCCTGACTTTC	-	-	TRBV28	TRBJ2-6
CASSNRQGDSYEQYF	TGTGCCAGCAGCAACCGACAGGGGGACTCCTACGAGCAGTACTTC	TRBD1	-	TRBV6-6	TRBJ2-7
CASSPRQGAQPQHF	TGCGCCAGCAGTCCTAGACAGGGGGCTCAGCCCCAGCATTTT	TRBD1	-	TRBV4-1	TRBJ1-5
CASSHPTYSYNEQFF	TGTGCCAGCAGCCACCCGACATACTCCTACAATGAGCAGTTCTTC	-	-	TRBV5-4	TRBJ2-1
CASGEAFREQYF	TGTGCCAGCGGAGAGGCCTTCCGGGAGCAGTACTTC	-	-	TRBV6-5	TRBJ2-7
CASSQEAGSVAYEQYF	TGTGCCAGCAGCCAAGAGGCCGGGAGCGTAGCCTACGAGCAGTACTTC	-	-	TRBV4-2	TRBJ2-7
CASSEGPTTGSRSYEQYF	TGTGCCAGCAGTGAAGGCCCAACCACAGGGAGTCGGTCCTACGAGCAGTACTTC	-	-	TRBV6-1	TRBJ2-7
CASSHNRGWQETQYF	TGTGCCAGCAGCCATAACAGGGGGTGGCAAGAGACCCAGTACTTC	TRBD1	-	TRBV7-9	TRBJ2-5
CASSSLLGTGHNSPLHF	TGTGCCAGCAGCTCCCTTCTCGGGACAGGCCATAATTCACCCCTCCACTTT	TRBD1	-	TRBV7-2	TRBJ1-6
CASSLGPGKNSPLHF	TGTGCCAGCAGCTTAGGCCCGGGGAAAAATTCACCCCTCCACTTT	-	-	TRBV11-2	TRBJ1-6